The TCR beta chain under discussion was sequenced for a study of neurological immune-mediated disorders. Study results and caveats: Expanded clones shared no identical CDR3 amino acid sequences across subjects, which suggested private TCR-beta repertoires in all groups. For the multiple sclerosis repertoire cluster, no association with any clinical or MRI feature was found.

CDR3 length equals 13 residues. The V end lost 5 bases, the J end lost 5 bases, and 13 bases lay between the germline ends. Germline V lookup: CDR1 MDHEN, CDR2 SYDVKM. cDNA synthesis was performed by 5'RACE with 10-nucleotide random UMIs. MiXCR was run by TCRdb on the 5' RACE reads, yielding one entry per CDR3 protein. Seen here are roughly 60,000 distinct CDR3 sequences, approximately 3.6% observed once, and the top ten hold roughly 1.9%. The sample holds many counts of this clonotype. Its antigen remains unknown. The origin of this receptor is a woman in her forties with multiple sclerosis. The genes are TRBV28 and TRBJ2-7, with D possibly TRBD1 on 5 matching bases. What was sequenced was CD4+ T cells from blood. CDR3 sequence: CASSLFRAHEQYF. The CDR3 DNA sequence: TGTGCCAGCAGTCTCTTCAGGGCCCACGAGCAGTACTTC.